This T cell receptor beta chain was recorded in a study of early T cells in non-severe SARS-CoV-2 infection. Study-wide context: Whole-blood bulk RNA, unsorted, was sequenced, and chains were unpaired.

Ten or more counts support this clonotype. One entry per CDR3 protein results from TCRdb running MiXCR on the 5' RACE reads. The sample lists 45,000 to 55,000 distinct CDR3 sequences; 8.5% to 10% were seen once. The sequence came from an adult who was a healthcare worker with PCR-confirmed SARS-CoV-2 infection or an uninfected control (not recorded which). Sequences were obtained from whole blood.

This CDR3 reads CASSSVPDNTEAFF. DNA of the CDR3: TGCGCCAGCAGCTCGGTCCCCGACAACACTGAAGCTTTCTTT. V is TRBV5-1 and J is TRBJ1-1; D unclear. The CDR3 runs to 14 residues. The germline CDR1 and CDR2 sequences are SGHRS and YFSETQ. V dropped 3 bases and J dropped 2 bases, with 11 bases sitting between them. Full variable domain (outside the CDR3, taken from reference TRBV5-1 and TRBJ1-1): KAGVTQTPRYLIKTRGQQVTLSCSPISGHRSVSWYQQTPGQGLQFLFEYFSETQRNKGNFPGRFSGRQFSNSRSEMNVSTLELGDSALYLCASSSVPDNTEAFFGQGTRLTVV.